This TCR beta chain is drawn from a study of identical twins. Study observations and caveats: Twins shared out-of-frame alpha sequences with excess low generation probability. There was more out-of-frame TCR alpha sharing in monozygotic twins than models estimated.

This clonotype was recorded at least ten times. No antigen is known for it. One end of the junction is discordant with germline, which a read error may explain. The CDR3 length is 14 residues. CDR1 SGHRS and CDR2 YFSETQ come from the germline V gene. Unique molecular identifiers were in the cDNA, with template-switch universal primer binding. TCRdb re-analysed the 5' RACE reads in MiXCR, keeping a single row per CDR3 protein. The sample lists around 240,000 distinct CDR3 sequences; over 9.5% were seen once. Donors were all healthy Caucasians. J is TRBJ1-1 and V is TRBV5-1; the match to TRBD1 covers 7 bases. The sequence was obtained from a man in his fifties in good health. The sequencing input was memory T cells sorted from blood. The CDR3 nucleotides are TGCGCCAGCACCTTGACAAACAGGGGCGCTGAAGCTTTCTTT. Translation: CASTLTNRGAEAFF.